This TCR beta chain was sequenced during a study of shared clonotypes between healthy human individuals. Sequencing was performed with immunoSEQ multiplex PCR; in TCRdb, only in-frame clones are kept and a portion is missing. The sample yields 550,000 to 800,000 clones, around 72% seen once. This CDR3 has 13 residues. V shed 4 bases and J 5 bases; nucleotides not matched to a gene: 7. Germline V gene data show CDR1 as GTSNPN and CDR2 as SVGIG (reference sequence). This TCR derives from a young woman in good health. The chain employs TRBV30 and TRBJ1-2; 7 bases map to TRBD1. The sample consisted of memory CD4+ T cells sorted from blood. Subset noted: CD45RA-negative fraction. CDR3 sequence reads: CAWTGGPTYGYTF. As DNA, the CDR3 is TGTGCCTGGACAGGGGGTCCAACTTATGGCTACACCTTC.